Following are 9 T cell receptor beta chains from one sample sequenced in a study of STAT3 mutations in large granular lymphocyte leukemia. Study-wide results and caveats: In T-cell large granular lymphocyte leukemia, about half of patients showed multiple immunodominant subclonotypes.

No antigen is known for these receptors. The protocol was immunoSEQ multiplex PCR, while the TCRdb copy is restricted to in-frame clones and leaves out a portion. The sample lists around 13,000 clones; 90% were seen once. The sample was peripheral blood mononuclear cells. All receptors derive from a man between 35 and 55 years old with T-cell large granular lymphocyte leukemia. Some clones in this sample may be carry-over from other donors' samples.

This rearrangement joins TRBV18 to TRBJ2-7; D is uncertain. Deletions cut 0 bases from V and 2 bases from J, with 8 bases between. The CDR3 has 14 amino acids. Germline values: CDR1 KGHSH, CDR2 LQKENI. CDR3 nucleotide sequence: TGTGCCAGCTCACCACCGGGTCTTCCCTACGAGCAGTACTTC. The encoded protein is CASSPPGLPYEQYF.

The CDR3 protein is CASSLMGLGTEAFF. The CDR3, as DNA: TGCGCCAGCAGCTTGATGGGATTGGGCACTGAAGCTTTCTTT. The chain recombines TRBV5-1 with TRBJ1-1; D is ambiguous. The CDR3 is 14 residues long. V lost 1 base and J 4 bases, leaving 11 bases between the germline ends. Germline values: CDR1 SGHRS, CDR2 YFSETQ.

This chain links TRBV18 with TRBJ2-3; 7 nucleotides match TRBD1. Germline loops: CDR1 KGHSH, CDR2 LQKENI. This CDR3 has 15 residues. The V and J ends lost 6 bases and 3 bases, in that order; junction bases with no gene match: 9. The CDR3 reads CASSLGQAWTDTQYF. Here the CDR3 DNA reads TGTGCCAGCTCCCTCGGACAGGCCTGGACAGATACGCAGTATTTT.

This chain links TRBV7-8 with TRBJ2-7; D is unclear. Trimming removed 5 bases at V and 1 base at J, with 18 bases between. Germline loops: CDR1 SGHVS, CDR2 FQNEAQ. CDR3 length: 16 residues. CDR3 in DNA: TGTGCCAGCAGCCCCGGACCGAAAGCACTTTCCTACGAGCAGTACTTC. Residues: CASSPGPKALSYEQYF.

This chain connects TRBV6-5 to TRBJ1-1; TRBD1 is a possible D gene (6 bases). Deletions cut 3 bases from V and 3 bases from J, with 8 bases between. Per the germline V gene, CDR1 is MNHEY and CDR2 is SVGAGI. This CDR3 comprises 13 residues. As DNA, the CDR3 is TGTGCCAGCAGTTATCCAGGGGACACTGAAGCTTTCTTT. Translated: CASSYPGDTEAFF.

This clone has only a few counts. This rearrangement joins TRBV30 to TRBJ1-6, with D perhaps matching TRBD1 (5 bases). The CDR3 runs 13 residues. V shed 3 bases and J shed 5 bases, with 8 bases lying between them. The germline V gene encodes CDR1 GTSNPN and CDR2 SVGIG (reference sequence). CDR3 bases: TGTGCCTGGAGGGCGGGGGATAATTCACCCCTCCACTTT. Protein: CAWRAGDNSPLHF.

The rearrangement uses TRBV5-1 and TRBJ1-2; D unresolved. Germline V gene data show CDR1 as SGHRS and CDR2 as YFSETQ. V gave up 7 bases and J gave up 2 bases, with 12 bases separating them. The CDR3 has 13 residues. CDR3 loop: CASGVGANYGYTF. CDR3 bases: TGCGCCAGCGGCGTGGGAGCCAACTATGGCTACACCTTC.

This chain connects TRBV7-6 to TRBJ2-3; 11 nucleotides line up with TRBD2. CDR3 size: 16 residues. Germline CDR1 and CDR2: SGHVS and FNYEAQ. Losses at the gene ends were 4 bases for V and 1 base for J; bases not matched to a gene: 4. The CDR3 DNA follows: TGTGCCAGCAGCTCCCTAGCGGGGGGTCGCACAGATACGCAGTATTTT. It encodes CASSSLAGGRTDTQYF.

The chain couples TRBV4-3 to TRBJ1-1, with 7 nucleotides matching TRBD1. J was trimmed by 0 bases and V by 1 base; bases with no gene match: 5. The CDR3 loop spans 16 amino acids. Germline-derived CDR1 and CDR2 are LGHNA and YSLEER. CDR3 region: CASSQAGGSMNTEAFF. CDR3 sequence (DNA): TGCGCCAGCAGCCAAGCAGGGGGGAGTATGAACACTGAAGCTTTCTTT.